The next 30 T cell receptor beta chains were all read from a single sample in a study of T cell repertoires in cytomegalovirus infection (dated by TCRdb to about 2019). What this sample's treatment or condition label stands for: in vitro stimulation with specific CMV peptide epitopes to enrich CMV-specific T cells. Sequencing used an Illumina HiSeq 1500. TCRdb reprocessed the public reads (quality trimming at Q25 with fastp, clone calling with MiXCR) and kept in-frame beta chains. Every distinct CDR3 protein forms one entry, paired with its most common genes and DNA. In this sample the table shows some 590,000 distinct CDR3 sequences, about 39% of which occur a single time. 48% of the sample is held by the ten biggest clonotypes. The antigens of these receptors remain unknown. The sample in question was cultured PBMCs, obtained from culture after CMV antigen stimulation. Receptors were obtained from a human donor in good health (CMV status not recorded). Some clones in this sample may be carry-over from other donors' samples.

The chain links TRBV28 to TRBJ1-5; TRBD1 is a possible D gene (6 bases). Trimming took 6 bases from V and 4 from J, leaving 16 bases between them. Germline assignment: CDR1 MDHEN and CDR2 SYDVKM. The CDR3 consists of 15 residues. The CDR3 protein is CASSQLGGPNQPQHF. The CDR3 coding sequence is TGTGCCAGCAGCCAACTGGGGGGCCCGAATCAGCCCCAGCATTTT. Drawing the rest from reference TRBV28 and TRBJ1-5, the complete variable domain is DVKVTQSSRYLVKRTGEKVFLECVQDMDHENMFWYRQDPGLGLRLIYFSYDVKMKEKGDIPEGYSVSREKKERFSLILESASTNQTSMYLCASSQLGGPNQPQHFGDGTRLSIL.

V and J are TRBV7-2 and TRBJ1-6; D remains ambiguous. Trimming removed 2 bases from V and 5 bases from J, with 7 bases in between. CDR1 SGHTA and CDR2 FQGNSA come from the germline V gene. This CDR3 comprises 14 residues. CDR3 residues: CASSLLGNNSPLHF. In DNA, the CDR3 is TGTGCCAGCAGCTTACTGGGAAATAATTCACCCCTCCACTTT.

This clonotype was picked up a small number of times. This chain links TRBV18 with TRBJ1-6; TRBD1 might be the D (5 bases). Per germline, CDR1 KGHSH and CDR2 LQKENI. The V end was cut by 3 bases, the J end by 6 bases, with 12 bases between. This CDR3 region has 15 residues. The CDR3 nucleotides are TGTGCCAGCTCACCCTCGGGGCCTATTAATTCACCCCTCCACTTT. Translating it yields CASSPSGPINSPLHF.

This clonotype showed up many times. The chain joins TRBV7-2 to TRBJ2-7; 10 bases agree with TRBD2. CDR1 is SGHTA and CDR2 is FQGNSA in the germline V gene. Trimming at V came to 1 base and at J to 2 bases, leaving 2 bases not matched to a gene. This CDR3 spans 15 amino acids. The CDR3 bases are TGTGCCAGCAGCTTAGTACTAGCGGGACCCTACGAGCAGTACTTC. The encoded protein is CASSLVLAGPYEQYF.

This clonotype showed up many times. In nucleotides, the CDR3 is TGCGCCAGCAGCCCCCGGGCCCTCTCAGGGGCCAACGTCCTGACTTTC. Translating gives CASSPRALSGANVLTF. The chain carries TRBV4-1 and TRBJ2-6; D remains unclear. The CDR3 loop spans 16 amino acids. Germline V gives CDR1 MGHRA, CDR2 YSYEKL. V lost 4 bases to trimming and J lost 4 bases, with 14 bases between them.

The rearrangement links TRBV7-8 to TRBJ2-3, with D perhaps matching TRBD2 (5 bases). V lost 1 base, J lost 5 bases, and 28 bases lay in between. CDR1 and CDR2 (germline): SGHVS, FQNEAQ. The CDR3 runs 20 residues. The DNA of the CDR3 is TGTGCCAGCAGCTTAGAGAGGGAGCGGTTCGAACCGACGTTGTTAGATACGCAGTATTTT. Protein: CASSLERERFEPTLLDTQYF.

Note on this clonotype: The junction and the germline gene differ at one end; a read error may be behind it. As DNA, the CDR3 is TGTGCCAGCAGCCAAGAAGACAGGAATAATTCACCCCTCCACTTT. Protein sequence: CASSQEDRNNSPLHF. The genes are TRBV4-1 and TRBJ1-6, with a tentative D call TRBD1 (6 bases). This CDR3 comprises 15 residues. Looked up from germline, CDR1 is MGHRA and CDR2 is YSYEKL.

This clonotype appeared many times. The genes are TRBV7-2 and TRBJ1-6; D not resolved. This CDR3 region has 16 residues. V lost 4 bases to trimming and J lost 2 bases, with 12 bases between them. Germline values: CDR1 SGHTA, CDR2 FQGNSA. The CDR3 nucleotides read TGTGCCAGCAGCTCCCCCCAAGGCACCTATAATTCACCCCTCCACTTT. It yields the protein CASSSPQGTYNSPLHF.

CDR3: CAISPTRGGTDTQYF. The CDR3 DNA reads TGTGCCATCAGTCCCACTAGGGGGGGCACAGATACGCAGTATTTT. The V call is TRBV10-3, the J call TRBJ2-3, with D tentatively TRBD1 or TRBD2 (6 bases each). CDR3 length: 15 residues. Trimming shortened V by 5 bases and J by 1 base, and 13 bases separated the two germline ends. Germline values: CDR1 ENHRY, CDR2 SYGVKD.

CDR3 coding DNA: TGTGCCAGCAGCTCCTTAGCGGACTCTTTCAATGAGCAGTTCTTC. Translation: CASSSLADSFNEQFF. The chain employs TRBV5-4 and TRBJ2-1; D possibly corresponds to TRBD2 (6 bases). This CDR3 comprises 15 residues. With 3 bases removed from V and 6 bases from J, the gap between germline ends came to 16 bases. The germline gives CDR1 SGHNT, CDR2 YYREEE (reference sequence).

The chain is built from TRBV2 and TRBJ2-1; possibly TRBD1 for D (5 bases). V gave up 3 bases and J gave up 4 bases, with 16 bases separating them. The germline V gene encodes CDR1 SNHLY and CDR2 FYNNEI. The CDR3 is made up of 16 amino acids. This CDR3 is CASSDFGAVHYNEQFF. The CDR3 bases are TGTGCCAGCAGTGATTTTGGGGCGGTCCATTACAATGAGCAGTTCTTC.

The gene calls are TRBV12-5 and TRBJ2-3, with a possible D match to TRBD1 (6 bases). The CDR3 is 13 amino acids. V was pared by 7 bases and J by 4 bases, with 12 bases between. The germline gives CDR1 LGHNT, CDR2 FRNRAP. CDR3 bases: TGTGCTAGTGCTCTCAGGGGATCAGATACGCAGTATTTT. Translated, it gives CASALRGSDTQYF.

The J gene is TRBJ1-2, the V gene TRBV20-1, with D perhaps matching TRBD1 (6 bases). This CDR3 spans 16 amino acids. The V end lost 6 bases, the J end lost 4 bases, and 24 bases lay between the germline ends. From germline, CDR1 is DFQATT and CDR2 SNEGSKA (reference sequence). CDR3 in DNA: TGCAGTGCAACTCGACAGGTTTGGCGGGGCTTCTATGGCTACACCTTC. Its protein is CSATRQVWRGFYGYTF.

This clonotype was detected only a few times. V is TRBV4-2 and J is TRBJ2-1; D might be TRBD2 (7 bases). The CDR3 length is 16 residues. V was cut by 4 bases and J by 5 bases, with 18 bases left in between. Germline lookup yields CDR1 LGHNA and CDR2 YNFKEQ. Written as DNA, the CDR3 is TGTGCCAGCAGCCGTTATTTAACGGGGGGCGACAATGAGCAGTTCTTC. Protein sequence: CASSRYLTGGDNEQFF.

V gene TRBV10-2 combines with J gene TRBJ1-6; the D gene is possibly TRBD1 (5 bases). Germline V gene data show CDR1 as WSHSY and CDR2 as SAAADI. CDR3 length equals 15 residues. V was pared by 3 bases and J by 9 bases, with 15 bases between. CDR3 residues: CASSERRGAGSPLHF. The CDR3 DNA reads as TGCGCCAGCAGTGAACGAAGGGGCGCGGGTTCACCCCTCCACTTT.

The sample holds a few counts of this clonotype. The chain is built from TRBV7-2 and TRBJ1-5; TRBD1 aligns across 9 bases. V shed 2 bases, J shed 6 bases, and the junction held 8 bases outside the gene matches. Per the germline V gene, CDR1 is SGHTA and CDR2 is FQGNSA. The CDR3 is 16 amino acids. The CDR3 DNA reads as TGTGCCAGCAGCTTAACGCTGACAGGGGGAGGTCAGCCCCAGCATTTT. This codes for CASSLTLTGGGQPQHF. Full variable domain (remainder filled in from reference TRBV7-2 and TRBJ1-5): GAGVSQSPSNKVTEKGKDVELRCDPISGHTALYWYRQSLGQGLEFLIYFQGNSAPDKSGLPSDRFSAERTGGSVSTLTIQRTQQEDSAVYLCASSLTLTGGGQPQHFGDGTRLSIL.

This clonotype was found a few times. CDR3 sequence: CASRSTAGQFLNSPLHF. The CDR3 nucleotides are TGTGCCAGCAGATCCACAGCTGGACAGTTCTTAAATTCACCCCTCCACTTT. This rearrangement joins TRBV27 to TRBJ1-6; D perhaps matches TRBD1 (6 bases). CDR1 and CDR2 (germline): MNHEY, SMNVEV (reference sequence). Trimming pared 6 bases from V and 7 bases from J, leaving 22 bases between. CDR3 length: 17 residues.

This chain joins TRBV10-1 and TRBJ2-2; TRBD1 aligns across 10 bases. There are 14 residues in the CDR3. V lost 6 bases to trimming and J lost 7 bases; unmatched junction nucleotides: 5. From germline, CDR1 is WNHNN and CDR2 SYGVQD (reference sequence). This chain's CDR3 is CASSGGQGDGELFF. The CDR3 region has the DNA TGCGCCAGCAGCGGCGGACAGGGGGACGGGGAGCTGTTTTTT.

This clonotype was seen more than once but under ten times. This chain uses TRBV2 with TRBJ2-1; D is ambiguous. Germline loops: CDR1 SNHLY, CDR2 FYNNEI. The CDR3 is 11 residues long. Trimming removed 6 bases at V and 10 bases at J, with 10 bases between. CDR3 nucleotides: TGTGCCAGCAGCCGAAACTCCGAGCAGTTCTTC. Its translation: CASSRNSEQFF.

This clonotype was found a few times. This sequence joins TRBV28 and TRBJ1-4; no reliable D call. Germline V CDR1 and CDR2: MDHEN, SYDVKM. The CDR3 contains 16 residues. Deletions cut 4 bases from V and 0 bases from J, with 12 bases between. The CDR3 DNA follows: TGTGCCAGCAGTTCTCAGTCCTATACAACTAATGAAAAACTGTTTTTT. As protein: CASSSQSYTTNEKLFF.

This chain links TRBV7-4 with TRBJ2-4, with 7 bases lining up with TRBD2. Trimming at V came to 1 base and at J to 0 bases, leaving 9 bases not matched to a gene. CDR3 length: 18 residues. The germline V gene has CDR1 SGHVT and CDR2 SQSDAQ. For the CDR3, the DNA is TGTGCCAGCAGCTTAGGTGATAGCGGGCCGCTAGCCAAAAACATTCAGTACTTC. This codes for CASSLGDSGPLAKNIQYF.

This rearrangement joins TRBV7-6 to TRBJ2-5; 9 bases fit TRBD2. With 6 bases clipped from V and 5 bases from J, the junction kept 7 bases outside the gene matches. The length of the CDR3 is 14 residues. Looked up from germline, CDR1 is SGHVS and CDR2 is FNYEAQ. The CDR3 DNA reads TGTGCCAGCAGGACTGGCGGGGGGGAGGAGACCCAGTACTTC. Its translation: CASRTGGGEETQYF.

Only a few counts were recorded for this clonotype. V usage is TRBV7-2 and J usage is TRBJ2-2, with D unresolved. Trimming took 2 bases from V and 0 from J, leaving 7 bases between them. Germline assignment: CDR1 SGHTA and CDR2 FQGNSA. The CDR3 loop spans 15 amino acids. CDR3 sequence (DNA): TGTGCCAGCAGCTTATGGCGATCGAACACCGGGGAGCTGTTTTTT. Translated: CASSLWRSNTGELFF.

The chain couples TRBV9 to TRBJ2-2, with 9 bases matching TRBD2. Germline V gives CDR1 SGDLS, CDR2 YYNGEE. Trimming took 3 bases from V and 6 from J; bases not matched to a gene: 6. This CDR3 region has 15 residues. The CDR3, as DNA: TGTGCCAGCAGCGGCGGGACTAGCAAAGCCGGGGAGCTGTTTTTT. Its translation: CASSGGTSKAGELFF.

The chain combines TRBV10-3 with TRBJ2-1; 9 nucleotides agree with TRBD2. The germline V gene encodes CDR1 ENHRY and CDR2 SYGVKD. The CDR3 spans 15 residues. After removal of 6 bases from V and 9 bases from J, the junction contained 12 bases not matched to a gene. CDR3 amino acids: CAISPGIAGAIEQFF. In DNA, the CDR3 is TGTGCCATCAGCCCGGGGATAGCGGGGGCCATTGAGCAGTTCTTC.

The CDR3 DNA sequence: TGTGCCAGCAGTTTCACAGGGAGGGAGCTGTTTTTT. Encoded protein: CASSFTGRELFF. The rearrangement uses TRBV6-6 and TRBJ2-2, with a tentative D call TRBD1 (6 bases). Germline CDR1 and CDR2: MNHNY and SVGAGI (reference sequence). The V gene lost 4 bases and the J gene lost 9 bases, with 9 bases spanning the gap. This CDR3 comprises 12 residues.

The table lists this clonotype with a few counts. CDR3 DNA: TGTGCCAGCAGCTTAGCGCGGGGGCAGGACTCTGGGGCCAACGTCCTGACTTTC. This translates into CASSLARGQDSGANVLTF. The chain is built from TRBV7-2 and TRBJ2-6, with D possibly being TRBD2 (7 bases). The CDR3 is 18 residues long. V was pared by 0 bases and J by 0 bases, with 12 bases between. CDR1 is SGHTA and CDR2 is FQGNSA in the germline V gene. Full variable domain (remainder filled in from reference TRBV7-2 and TRBJ2-6): GAGVSQSPSNKVTEKGKDVELRCDPISGHTALYWYRQSLGQGLEFLIYFQGNSAPDKSGLPSDRFSAERTGGSVSTLTIQRTQQEDSAVYLCASSLARGQDSGANVLTFGAGSRLTVL.

The chain has TRBV7-2 and TRBJ2-5, with D possibly TRBD1 on 6 matching bases. This CDR3 is 15 amino acids long. Germline V CDR1 and CDR2: SGHTA, FQGNSA. The V gene lost 2 bases and the J gene lost 5 bases, with 15 bases spanning the gap. As DNA, the CDR3 is TGTGCCAGCAGCTTATTATTGGGGGCAGGGGAGACCCAGTACTTC. Amino acids: CASSLLLGAGETQYF.

This clonotype turned up a few times. The genes are TRBV6-1 and TRBJ1-2; D remains unclear. CDR3 length: 13 residues. Per germline, CDR1 MNHNS and CDR2 SASEGT. V lost 6 bases and J lost 2, with 10 bases in between. In DNA, the CDR3 is TGTGCCAGCAGCACGAATCGGAACTATGGCTACACCTTC. It codes for CASSTNRNYGYTF.

This rearrangement joins TRBV14 to TRBJ2-7, with D perhaps assigned TRBD1 or TRBD2 (5 bases each). Germline CDR1 SGHDN, CDR2 FVKESK. The V and J ends lost 1 base and 4 bases respectively, with 20 bases between them. The CDR3 loop spans 17 amino acids. The CDR3 DNA reads TGTGCCAGCAGCCAAGGCTTCTCTCAGGGAGTGGATTACGAGCAGTACTTC. Translated, it gives CASSQGFSQGVDYEQYF. The full variable domain, with the rest looked up from reference TRBV14 and TRBJ2-7, is EAGVTQFPSHSVIEKGQTVTLRCDPISGHDNLYWYRRVMGKEIKFLLHFVKESKQDESGMPNNRFLAERTGGTYSTLKVQPAELEDSGVYFCASSQGFSQGVDYEQYFGPGTRLTVT.